The clone carrying this T cell receptor (beta chain) was counted only a few times. The data were taken from a study of T cells in Graves' hyperthyroidism and ophthalmopathy. Study-wide context: The authors collected peripheral blood at initial diagnosis, before any treatment.

Patients with ophthalmopathy all had a Clinical Activity Score of at least 3, a NOSPECS grade of at least 4 and duration under 3 months. Exclusion of patients followed from uncontrolled infection, other autoimmune disease, pregnancy or lactation. The PBMCs had their origin in around 9.1 ml of fresh peripheral blood. Template material for amplifying TCR beta CDR3 regions consisted of RNA transcripts. A set of HTBI primers served as the primers for a first-round RT-PCR of the TCR CDR3. TCRdb redid the calling of the multiplex PCR reads with MiXCR, one entry per CDR3 protein. The sample has 300,000 to 400,000 distinct CDR3 sequences, roughly 15% seen once. This CDR3 has 15 amino acids. Germline trimming cut 10 bases from V and 0 bases from J; bases unmatched to any gene: 9. The germline V gene encodes CDR1 ENHRY and CDR2 SYGVKD.

This clonotype was obtained from a woman in her thirties with Graves' ophthalmopathy. The rearrangement uses TRBV10-3 and TRBJ1-2; 9 nucleotides agree with TRBD1. The specimen sequenced was blood. CDR3 loop: CATSGQGESNYGYTF. The CDR3 region has the DNA TGTGCCACATCGGGACAGGGTGAATCTAACTATGGCTACACCTTC.